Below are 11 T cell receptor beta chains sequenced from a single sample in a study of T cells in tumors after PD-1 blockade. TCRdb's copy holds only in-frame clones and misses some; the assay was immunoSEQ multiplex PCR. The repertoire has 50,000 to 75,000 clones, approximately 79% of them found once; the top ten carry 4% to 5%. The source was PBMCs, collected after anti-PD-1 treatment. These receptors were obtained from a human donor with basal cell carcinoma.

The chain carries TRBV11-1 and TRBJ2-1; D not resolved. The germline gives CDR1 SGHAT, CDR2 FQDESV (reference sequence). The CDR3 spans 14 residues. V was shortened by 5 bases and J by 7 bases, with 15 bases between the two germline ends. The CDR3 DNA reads TGTGCCAGCAGCCCTCCATTCGGTGGAAATGAGCAGTTCTTC. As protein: CASSPPFGGNEQFF. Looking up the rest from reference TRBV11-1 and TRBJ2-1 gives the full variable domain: EAEVAQSPRYKITEKSQAVAFWCDPISGHATLYWYRQILGQGPELLVQFQDESVVDDSQLPKDRFSAERLKGVDSTLKIQPAELGDSAMYLCASSPPFGGNEQFFGPGTRLTVL.

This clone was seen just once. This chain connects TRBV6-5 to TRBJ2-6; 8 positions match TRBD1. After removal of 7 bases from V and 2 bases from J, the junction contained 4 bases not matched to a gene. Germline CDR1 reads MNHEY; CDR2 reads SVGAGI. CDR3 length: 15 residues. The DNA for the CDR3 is TGTGCCAGCAAACAGGGGGAGGCTGGGGCCAACGTCCTGACTTTC. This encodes CASKQGEAGANVLTF.

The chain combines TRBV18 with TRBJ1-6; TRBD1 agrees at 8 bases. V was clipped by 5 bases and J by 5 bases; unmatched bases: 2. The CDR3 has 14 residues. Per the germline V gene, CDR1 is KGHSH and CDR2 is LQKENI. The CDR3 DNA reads TGTGCCAGCTCAACACAGGGGGATAATTCACCCCTCCACTTT. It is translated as CASSTQGDNSPLHF.

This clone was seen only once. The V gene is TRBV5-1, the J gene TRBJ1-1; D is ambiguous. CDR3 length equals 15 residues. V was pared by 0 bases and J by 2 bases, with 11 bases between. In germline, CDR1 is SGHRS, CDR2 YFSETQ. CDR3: CASSLVLGVNTEAFF. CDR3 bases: TGCGCCAGCAGCTTGGTGCTCGGGGTCAACACTGAAGCTTTCTTT.

CDR3 sequence (DNA): TGTGCTAGTGGTTTGGTTACCGACAGGGGGAGAGAGACCCAGTACTTC. Amino acid sequence: CASGLVTDRGRETQYF. The chain joins TRBV12-5 to TRBJ2-5, with TRBD1 identical over 9 bases. Per germline, CDR1 LGHNT and CDR2 FRNRAP. V shed 0 bases, J shed 4 bases, and the junction held 6 bases outside the gene matches. The CDR3 totals 16 residues.

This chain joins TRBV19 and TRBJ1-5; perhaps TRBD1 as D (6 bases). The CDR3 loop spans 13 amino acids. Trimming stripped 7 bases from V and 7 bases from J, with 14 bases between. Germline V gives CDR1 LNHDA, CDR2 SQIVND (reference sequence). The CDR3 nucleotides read TGTGCCAGTACCCCAGGGGAGCGACAGCCCCAGCATTTT. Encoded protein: CASTPGERQPQHF.

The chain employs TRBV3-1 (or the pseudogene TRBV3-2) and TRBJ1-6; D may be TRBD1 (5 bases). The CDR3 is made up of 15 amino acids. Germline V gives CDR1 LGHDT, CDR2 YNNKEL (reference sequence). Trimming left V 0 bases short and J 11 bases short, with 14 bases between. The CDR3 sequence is CASSQDAGSGPPLHF. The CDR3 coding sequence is TGTGCCAGCAGCCAAGATGCAGGGTCTGGGCCACCCCTCCACTTT.

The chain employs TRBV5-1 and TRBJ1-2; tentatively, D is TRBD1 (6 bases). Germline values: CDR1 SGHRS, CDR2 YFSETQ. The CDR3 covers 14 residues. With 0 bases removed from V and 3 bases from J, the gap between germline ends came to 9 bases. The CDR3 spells CASSLEGGHYGYTF. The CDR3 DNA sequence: TGCGCCAGCAGCTTGGAGGGGGGGCACTATGGCTACACCTTC.

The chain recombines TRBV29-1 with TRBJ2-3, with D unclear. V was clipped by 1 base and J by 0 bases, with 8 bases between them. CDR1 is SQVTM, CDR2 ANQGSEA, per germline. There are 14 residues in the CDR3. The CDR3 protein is CSVEGGLSTDTQYF. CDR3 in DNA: TGCAGCGTTGAAGGGGGTTTAAGCACAGATACGCAGTATTTT.

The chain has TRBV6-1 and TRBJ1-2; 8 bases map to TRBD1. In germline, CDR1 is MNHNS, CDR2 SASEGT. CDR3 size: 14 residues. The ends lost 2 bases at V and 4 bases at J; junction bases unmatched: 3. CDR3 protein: CASSERTGGYGYTF. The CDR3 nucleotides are TGTGCCAGCAGTGAACGAACAGGGGGCTATGGCTACACCTTC.

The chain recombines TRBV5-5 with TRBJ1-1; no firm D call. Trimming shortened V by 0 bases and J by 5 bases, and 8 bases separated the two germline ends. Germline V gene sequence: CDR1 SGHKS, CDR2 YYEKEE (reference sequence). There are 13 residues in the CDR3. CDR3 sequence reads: CASSLEKRTEAFF. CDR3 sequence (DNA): TGTGCCAGCAGCTTGGAGAAACGGACTGAAGCTTTCTTT.